This passage covers 30 T cell receptor beta chains from one sample sequenced in a study of cytomegalovirus exposure and HLA in healthy donors. This PCR relied on a set of 60 Vbeta primers and 13 Jbeta primers. The data were produced by immunoSEQ multiplex PCR, yet TCRdb's version contains in-frame clones alone and is incomplete. This sample has under 200,000 clones, with roughly 77% found just once. The sample was PBMCs. The origin of the receptors is a middle-aged man in good health and CMV-seropositive.

The chain combines TRBV2 with TRBJ1-1; 7 positions match TRBD1. The germline gives CDR1 SNHLY, CDR2 FYNNEI. The CDR3 is made up of 14 amino acids. J lost 1 base, V lost 4 bases, and 3 bases had no gene match. The CDR3, as DNA: TGTGCCAGCAGTGCCGGACAGGCGAACACTGAAGCTTTCTTT. Translated: CASSAGQANTEAFF.

The gene calls are TRBV21-1 and TRBJ2-7; the table names TRBD2, a call not compared with the DNA. TRBV21-1 is deemed a pseudogene. The CDR3 is 16 residues long. CDR3: CASSKADRGGRNEQYF. In DNA form, the CDR3 reads TGTGCCAGCAGCAAAGCGGACCGGGGGGGCAGGAACGAGCAGTACTTC.

The chain uses TRBV19 and TRBJ2-5, with 12 bases lining up with TRBD1. Germline V CDR1 and CDR2: LNHDA, SQIVND (reference sequence). Trimming removed 3 bases from V and 5 bases from J; junction bases left unmatched: 7. The CDR3 is 16 amino acids. In nucleotides, the CDR3 is TGTGCCAGTAGTATTGGTCGGGGACAGGGGGCTGAGACCCAGTACTTC. Its translation: CASSIGRGQGAETQYF.

This clone has a handful of counts. V and J are TRBV28 and TRBJ1-2; D is perhaps TRBD1 (5 bases). The CDR3 is 13 residues long. CDR1 is MDHEN, CDR2 SYDVKM, per germline. V was pared by 2 bases and J by 8 bases, with 12 bases between. The CDR3: CASSLTEGRGYTF. Written as DNA, the CDR3 is TGTGCCAGCAGTTTAACGGAGGGGAGGGGCTACACCTTC.

This sequence joins TRBV19 and TRBJ1-4, with D perhaps matching TRBD1 (5 bases). Germline CDR1 is LNHDA and CDR2 is SQIVND (reference sequence). This CDR3 comprises 13 residues. V lost 5 bases and J 8 bases, leaving 12 bases between the germline ends. CDR3 residues: CASSSDSGEKLFF. As DNA, the CDR3 is TGTGCCAGTAGTTCCGACAGTGGCGAAAAACTGTTTTTT.

This chain connects TRBV12-5 to TRBJ2-5; D not resolved. Germline assignment: CDR1 LGHNT and CDR2 FRNRAP. V was cut by 2 bases and J by 5 bases, with 3 bases left in between. CDR3 length equals 11 residues. The CDR3 nucleotides read TGTGCTAGTGGTTTGCAGGAGACCCAGTACTTC. Residues: CASGLQETQYF. Supplemented by reference TRBV12-5 and TRBJ2-5, the full variable domain reads DARVTQTPRHKVTEMGQEVTMRCQPILGHNTVFWYRQTMMQGLELLAYFRNRAPLDDSGMPKDRFSAEMPDATLATLKIQPSEPRDSAVYFCASGLQETQYFGPGTRLLVL.

The chain employs TRBV7-9 and TRBJ2-2; weak D call: TRBD1 (6 bases). Looked up from germline, CDR1 is SEHNR and CDR2 is FQNEAQ (reference sequence). The V gene lost 2 bases and the J gene lost 1 base, with 14 bases spanning the gap. This CDR3 contains 17 residues. CDR3 bases: TGTGCCAGCAGCTTATCGGCAGGGGTGCTGAACACCGGGGAGCTGTTTTTT. Translation: CASSLSAGVLNTGELFF.

V and J are TRBV7-8 and TRBJ2-5, with TRBD2 matching 9 bases. In germline, CDR1 is SGHVS, CDR2 FQNEAQ. The CDR3 spans 20 residues. V dropped 0 bases and J dropped 3; count of bases not matched to a gene: 17. The CDR3 DNA is TGTGCCAGCAGCTTAGCGCTCGGGCTAGCGGGGAGGTCCCGTAAAGAGACCCAGTACTTC. It translates to CASSLALGLAGRSRKETQYF.

This chain uses TRBV7-9 with TRBJ1-2; 9 bases are a match to TRBD1. Germline lookup yields CDR1 SEHNR and CDR2 FQNEAQ (reference sequence). The trim removed 4 bases at V and 2 bases at J, leaving 17 bases unmatched. The CDR3 is 19 residues long. This CDR3 reads CASSSRGLDRGTSNYGYTF. The CDR3 DNA reads as TGTGCCAGCAGCTCTAGAGGGTTGGACAGGGGAACTTCCAACTATGGCTACACCTTC.

The chain carries TRBV7-9 and TRBJ1-5; 8 bases fit TRBD1. There are 15 residues in the CDR3. V was clipped by 5 bases and J by 6 bases; unmatched bases: 9. Germline V gives CDR1 SEHNR, CDR2 FQNEAQ (reference sequence). CDR3 protein: CASSLSGQGVQPQHF. CDR3 sequence (DNA): TGTGCCAGCAGCCTCAGCGGACAGGGAGTTCAGCCCCAGCATTTT.

The genes are TRBV4-3 and TRBJ1-2, with D hard to call. The CDR3 length is 16 residues. V lost 1 base and J 2 bases, leaving 14 bases between the germline ends. Germline CDR1 and CDR2: LGHNA and YSLEER. CDR3 in DNA: TGCGCCAGCAGCCAAGGGGCCAGGAACGAGAACTATGGCTACACCTTC. This translates into CASSQGARNENYGYTF.

This rearrangement joins TRBV19 to TRBJ2-7; 7 bases align to TRBD1. CDR3 length equals 13 residues. The ends lost 3 bases at V and 2 bases at J; junction bases unmatched: 1. Germline V lookup: CDR1 LNHDA, CDR2 SQIVND (reference sequence). The CDR3 spells CASSIGTAYEQYF. The CDR3 nucleotides are TGTGCCAGTAGTATCGGGACAGCCTACGAGCAGTACTTC.

The chain links TRBV5-1 to TRBJ2-2, with D possibly TRBD1 on 6 matching bases. Germline CDR1 SGHRS, CDR2 YFSETQ. Trimming took off 0 bases at V and 5 bases at J, with 17 bases between the two ends. The length of the CDR3 is 17 residues. This chain's CDR3 is CASSLAQEQGGTGELFF. The CDR3 nucleotides read TGCGCCAGCAGCTTGGCCCAAGAACAGGGCGGAACCGGGGAGCTGTTTTTT.

The gene calls are TRBV18 and TRBJ2-3, with 11 bases aligning to TRBD2. V shed 3 bases, J shed 3 bases, and the junction held 8 bases outside the gene matches. The CDR3 is made up of 17 amino acids. The germline gives CDR1 KGHSH, CDR2 LQKENI. CDR3 region: CASSPVLAGGSTDTQYF. The CDR3 DNA follows: TGTGCCAGCTCACCTGTGCTAGCGGGGGGCTCAACAGATACGCAGTATTTT.

V is TRBV5-1 and J is TRBJ2-7, with D perhaps matching TRBD1 (5 bases). CDR3 size: 13 residues. The ends were cut back, 2 bases at V and 2 bases at J, with 8 bases in the middle. Looked up from germline, CDR1 is SGHRS and CDR2 is YFSETQ. DNA of the CDR3: TGCGCCAGCAGCTTTACAGGTCCCTACGAGCAGTACTTC. Its protein product is CASSFTGPYEQYF.

This clone was seen more than once but under ten times. This chain joins TRBV9 and TRBJ1-2; D perhaps matches TRBD1 (5 bases). This CDR3 is built from 14 residues. V dropped 0 bases and J dropped 6 bases, with 12 bases sitting between them. The germline gives CDR1 SGDLS, CDR2 YYNGEE. CDR3 DNA: TGTGCCAGCAGCGTAGTACCCAGGGTCCATGGCTACACCTTC. Protein product: CASSVVPRVHGYTF.

For the CDR3, the DNA is TGTGCCAGCAAGTACTCCCCAGGGCCGAACTATGGCTACACCTTC. Translating it yields CASKYSPGPNYGYTF. The rearrangement uses TRBV6-1 and TRBJ1-2; a possible D gene is TRBD1 (5 bases). Germline loops: CDR1 MNHNS, CDR2 SASEGT. This CDR3 has 15 residues. V shed 7 bases and J shed 2 bases, with 17 bases lying between them.

This chain uses TRBV30 with TRBJ1-6, with TRBD1 identical over 7 bases. Per the germline V gene, CDR1 is GTSNPN and CDR2 is SVGIG (reference sequence). Trimming cost V 2 bases and J 7 bases; bases outside gene matches: 5. The CDR3 runs 14 residues. The CDR3: CAWSTGTANSPLHF. CDR3 DNA sequence: TGTGCCTGGAGTACCGGGACAGCCAATTCACCCCTCCACTTT.

The V call is TRBV9, the J call TRBJ2-1; 15 bases are a match to TRBD2. The CDR3 sequence is 18 residues long. V trimming: 2 bases; J trimming: 6 bases; junction bases outside the gene matches: 9. The germline V gene encodes CDR1 SGDLS and CDR2 YYNGEE. The CDR3: CASSVRTSGGGYPNEQFF. Here the CDR3 DNA reads TGTGCCAGCAGCGTTAGGACTAGCGGGGGGGGCTACCCCAATGAGCAGTTCTTC.

This chain links TRBV5-4 with TRBJ2-5; 7 positions match TRBD2. The DNA end is more similar to TRBJ2-7, so the J call may be wrong. Germline assignment: CDR1 SGHNT and CDR2 YYREEE (reference sequence). The CDR3 runs to 11 residues. CDR3 amino acids: CASSGLGEQYF. The CDR3 bases are TGTGCCAGCAGCGGACTAGGCGAGCAGTACTTC.

The gene calls are TRBV6-1 and TRBJ1-6; no definite D call. The germline V and J ends were trimmed by 7 bases and 8 bases, with 9 bases remaining between them. The germline V gene encodes CDR1 MNHNS and CDR2 SASEGT. This CDR3 contains 12 residues. Here the CDR3 DNA reads TGTGCCAGCATCGGGTCAGATTCACCCCTCCACTTT. The encoded protein is CASIGSDSPLHF.

V and J are TRBV4-1 and TRBJ2-7; 9 nucleotides line up with TRBD1. This CDR3 has 14 amino acids. Germline CDR1 and CDR2: MGHRA and YSYEKL. J lost 2 bases, V lost 3 bases, and 2 bases had no gene match. CDR3: CASSHRQGAYEQYF. The CDR3 DNA is TGCGCCAGCAGCCATAGACAGGGGGCCTACGAGCAGTACTTC.

This chain uses TRBV6-4 with TRBJ2-3; TRBD2 matches at 12 bases. J gave up 2 bases and V 5 bases, and 2 bases lay outside the gene matches. Germline CDR1 and CDR2: MRHNA and SNTAGT. The CDR3 has 15 residues. CDR3 protein: CASSPSGGATDTQYF. DNA of the CDR3: TGTGCCAGCAGTCCTAGCGGGGGGGCCACAGATACGCAGTATTTT.

This rearrangement joins TRBV5-1 to TRBJ2-5, with 13 bases fitting TRBD2. After removal of 3 bases from V and 1 base from J, the junction contained 3 bases not matched to a gene. Germline-derived CDR1 and CDR2 are SGHRS and YFSETQ. The CDR3 totals 16 residues. CDR3 nucleotides: TGCGCCAGCAGCTGGACTAGCGGGGGTTTCCAAGAGACCCAGTACTTC. Protein: CASSWTSGGFQETQYF.

The J gene is TRBJ2-7, the V gene TRBV7-9, with a possible D match to TRBD1 (5 bases). Trimming shortened V by 6 bases and J by 2 bases, and 11 bases separated the two germline ends. CDR1 and CDR2 from the germline V gene are SEHNR and FQNEAQ (reference sequence). This CDR3 is built from 13 residues. CDR3 residues: CASRSSRAYEQYF. The CDR3 coding sequence is TGTGCCAGCAGGTCATCCAGGGCCTACGAGCAGTACTTC.

The gene calls are TRBV12-5 and TRBJ1-5; D might be TRBD1 (5 bases). CDR3 length: 14 amino acids. Looked up from germline, CDR1 is LGHNT and CDR2 is FRNRAP. The V and J ends lost 1 base and 6 bases respectively, with 10 bases between them. The CDR3 DNA reads TGTGCTAGTGGTTTGGACGAAGGGGTTCAGCCCCAGCATTTT. Amino acid sequence: CASGLDEGVQPQHF.

The chain has TRBV29-1 and TRBJ1-4, with a tentative D call TRBD1 (5 bases). CDR1 and CDR2 from the germline V gene are SQVTM and ANQGSEA. V was pared by 4 bases and J by 10 bases, with 16 bases between. The length of the CDR3 is 13 residues. The CDR3 spells CSVGAGSFGKLFF. The CDR3 DNA reads as TGCAGCGTTGGGGCAGGGTCTTTTGGAAAACTGTTTTTT. Combining the CDR3 with reference TRBV29-1 and TRBJ1-4 gives the whole variable domain SAVISQKPSRDICQRGTSLTIQCQVDSQVTMMFWYRQQPGQSLTLIATANQGSEATYESGFVIDKFPISRPNLTFSTLTVSNMSPEDSSIYLCSVGAGSFGKLFFGSGTQLSVL.

V usage is TRBV2 and J usage is TRBJ1-1, with D perhaps TRBD1 (5 bases). The V end was cut by 6 bases, the J end by 6 bases, with 8 bases between. The CDR3 runs to 11 residues. CDR1 and CDR2 from the germline V gene are SNHLY and FYNNEI. CDR3: CASRGGPEAFF. The CDR3 region has the DNA TGTGCCAGCAGGGGGGGACCTGAAGCTTTCTTT.

This clone was observed a few times. The chain is built from TRBV7-9 and TRBJ2-1; weak D call: TRBD2 (7 bases). V lost 2 bases, J lost 3 bases, and 11 bases lay in between. This CDR3 has 15 residues. Germline loops: CDR1 SEHNR, CDR2 FQNEAQ (reference sequence). CDR3 in DNA: TGTGCCAGCAGCTTAAGGGGGGGGGTCTACAATGAGCAGTTCTTC. This gives the protein CASSLRGGVYNEQFF.

This clone was observed a handful of times. V gene TRBV6-1 combines with J gene TRBJ2-7, with unresolved D. The CDR3 is 11 amino acids. Trimming removed 10 bases at V and 4 bases at J, with 11 bases between. Per germline, CDR1 MNHNS and CDR2 SASEGT. As DNA, the CDR3 is TGTGCCACCATACACGGGTACGAGCAGTACTTC. Encoded protein: CATIHGYEQYF.